This T cell receptor (beta chain) was identified in a study of T cell responses to AZD1222 COVID-19 vaccine (TCRdb year 2021). Context from the whole study: AZD1222 recipients with second doses at about 4 weeks or about 12 weeks were pooled, because spike-specific TCR depth and breadth did not differ between schedules. TCR sequencing covered 233 trial participants: nearly 210 given two doses of AZD1222 and 26 given two doses of MenACWY control vaccine. Trial participants were enrolled into age subgroups of 18-55, 56-69 and 70-plus years, which contained 148, 28 and 57 TCR-sequenced participants, respectively.

The CDR3 regions of human TCRbeta chains were subjected to immunosequencing. As for how the authors treated the data: Repertoire TCRs were checked for matches against a reference library of SARS-CoV-2-specific TCRs that had been generated using the MIRA antigen-specificity platform. Breadth was defined as the fraction of unique TCRs that were SARS-CoV-2-associated, and depth was defined as the fraction of total T cells that were SARS-CoV-2-associated. Using the MIRA data, every spike-specific TCR was mapped to the spike region that the TCR reacted to and assigned to either a CD4 or a CD8 class. Log10-transformed breadth and depth values were compared by one-way ANOVA with Sidak's multiple comparisons tests. Held by TCRdb, this immuneACCESS table contains in-frame sequences only and omits some clones. Under half of the omission traces to an unresolved V gene where checked; the cause of the rest is unknown. That table furnishes V, J and clone size, whereas the DNA furnished D and trimming. Recorded for this sample are approximately 190,000 clones; 85% to 95% of them occurred a single time. The ten largest clones take up 9.2% of the sample.

Taken with the paper, the label for time point translates to: baseline before first vaccination. Vaccinee samples came from UK trials COV001 and COV002, including a single-blind randomized controlled phase 2/3 trial of AZD1222 (ChAdOx1 nCoV-19) in healthy adults. Trial participant PBMC samples were collected at day 0 and day 28 after the second dose for TCRbeta chain sequencing. The germline V end is reduced by 0 bases and the J end by 7 bases; junction bases left unmatched: 5. CDR3 length: 15 amino acids, cysteine to phenylalanine. Here the CDR3 DNA is all that survives: 45 bases in frame from base 1. CDR1 SEHNR and CDR2 FQNEAQ were looked up in the germline V gene (reference sequence). On the study overall, not on this receptor specifically: Because no samples from the day 14 peak response were available, repertoires could be characterized only after the peak T cell response. After two AZD1222 doses, spike-specific TCR breadth and depth were significantly higher than at day 0 and than in MenACWY recipients. Participants were mostly white British, with more females than males. The authors suggested clonal diversity may have been underestimated. Conclusions about previously exposed vaccinees are limited because only six or seven AZD1222 recipients were SARS-CoV-2 seropositive at baseline. Epitopes outside the regions mutated in the B.1.351 and B.1.1.7 variants were reportedly recognized by nearly half of the unique spike-specific TCRs. The 56-69-year group was small, and its depth increase did not reach significance, likely because of low power. Vaccine-associated CD4 TCRs spanned the whole spike protein, with dominant responses in regions 160-218 and 743-854.

To note about this clone: Its antigen is not yet known. No much larger clone is present one base from it, and per-base qualities are unavailable.

This chain joins TRBV7-9 to TRBJ2-7; TRBD2 aligns with 11 central bases. The material sequenced was peripheral blood, taken on day 0 of AZD1222 vaccination. This TCR derives from an adult in good health. The DNA sequence is given as TGTGCCAGCAGCTTAGCTAGCGGGAGGGCCGAGGAGCAGTACTTC. This sequence encodes CASSLASGRAEEQYF.